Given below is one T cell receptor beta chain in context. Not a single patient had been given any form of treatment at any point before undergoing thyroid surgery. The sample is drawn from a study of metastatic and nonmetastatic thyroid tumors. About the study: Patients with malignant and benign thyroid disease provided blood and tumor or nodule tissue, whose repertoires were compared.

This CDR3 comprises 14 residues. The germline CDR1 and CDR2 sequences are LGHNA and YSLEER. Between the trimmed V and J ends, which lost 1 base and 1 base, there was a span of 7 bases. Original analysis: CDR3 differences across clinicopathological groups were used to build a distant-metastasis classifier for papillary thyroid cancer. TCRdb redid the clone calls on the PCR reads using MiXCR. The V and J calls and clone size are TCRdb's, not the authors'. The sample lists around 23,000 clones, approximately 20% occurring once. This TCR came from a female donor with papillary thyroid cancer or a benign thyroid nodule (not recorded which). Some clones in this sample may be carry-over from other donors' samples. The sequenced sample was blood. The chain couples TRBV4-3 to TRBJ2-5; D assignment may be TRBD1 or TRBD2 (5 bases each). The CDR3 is CASSQGGVQETQYF. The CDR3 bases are TGCGCCAGCAGCCAAGGAGGGGTCCAAGAGACCCAGTACTTC.